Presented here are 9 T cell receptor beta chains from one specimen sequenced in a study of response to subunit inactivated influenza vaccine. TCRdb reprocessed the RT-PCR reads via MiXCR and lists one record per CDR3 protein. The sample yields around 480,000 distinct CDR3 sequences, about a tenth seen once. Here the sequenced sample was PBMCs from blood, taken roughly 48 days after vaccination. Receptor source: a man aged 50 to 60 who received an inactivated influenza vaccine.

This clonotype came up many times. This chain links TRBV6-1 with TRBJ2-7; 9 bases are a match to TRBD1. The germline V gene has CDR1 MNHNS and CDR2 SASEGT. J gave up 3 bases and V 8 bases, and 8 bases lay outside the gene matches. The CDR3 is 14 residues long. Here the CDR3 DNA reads TGTGCCAGCCAAACTTCGGACAGGGGCTACGAGCAGTACTTC. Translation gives CASQTSDRGYEQYF.

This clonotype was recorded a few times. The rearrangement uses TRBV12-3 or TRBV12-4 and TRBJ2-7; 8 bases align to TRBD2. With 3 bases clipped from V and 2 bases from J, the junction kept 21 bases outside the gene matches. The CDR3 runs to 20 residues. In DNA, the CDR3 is TGTGCCAGCAGTTTGATCGCCGGGACTAGGACGGTCGGGGCGGCCTACGAGCAGTACTTC. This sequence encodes CASSLIAGTRTVGAAYEQYF.

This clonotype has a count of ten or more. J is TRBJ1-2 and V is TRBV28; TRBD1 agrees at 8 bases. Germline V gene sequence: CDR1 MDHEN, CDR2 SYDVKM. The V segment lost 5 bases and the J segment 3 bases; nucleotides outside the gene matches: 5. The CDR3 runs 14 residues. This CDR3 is CASSGLTGDYGYTF. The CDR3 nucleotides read TGTGCCAGCAGTGGACTGACAGGGGACTATGGCTACACCTTC.

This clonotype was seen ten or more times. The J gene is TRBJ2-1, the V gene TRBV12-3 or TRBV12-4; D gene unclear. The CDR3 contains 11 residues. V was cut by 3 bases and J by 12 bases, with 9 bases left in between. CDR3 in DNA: TGTGCCAGCAGTTTGGGTTTAGGGCAGTTCTTC. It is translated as CASSLGLGQFF.

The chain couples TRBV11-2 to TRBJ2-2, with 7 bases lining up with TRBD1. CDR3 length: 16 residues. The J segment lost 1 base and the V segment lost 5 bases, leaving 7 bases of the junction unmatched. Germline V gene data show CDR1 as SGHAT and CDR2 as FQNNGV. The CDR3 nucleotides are TGTGCCAGCAGCCCCCACCGGACAGGGAACACCGGGGAGCTGTTTTTT. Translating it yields CASSPHRTGNTGELFF. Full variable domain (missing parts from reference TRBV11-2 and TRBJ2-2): EAGVAQSPRYKIIEKRQSVAFWCNPISGHATLYWYQQILGQGPKLLIQFQNNGVVDDSQLPKDRFSAERLKGVDSTLKIQPAKLEDSAVYLCASSPHRTGNTGELFFGEGSRLTVL.

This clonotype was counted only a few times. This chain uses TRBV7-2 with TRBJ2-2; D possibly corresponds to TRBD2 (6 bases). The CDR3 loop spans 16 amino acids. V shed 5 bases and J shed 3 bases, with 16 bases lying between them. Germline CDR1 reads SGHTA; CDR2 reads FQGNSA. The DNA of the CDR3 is TGTGCCAGCAGCCCACAAGGACTACCCCACACCGGGGAGCTGTTTTTT. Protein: CASSPQGLPHTGELFF.

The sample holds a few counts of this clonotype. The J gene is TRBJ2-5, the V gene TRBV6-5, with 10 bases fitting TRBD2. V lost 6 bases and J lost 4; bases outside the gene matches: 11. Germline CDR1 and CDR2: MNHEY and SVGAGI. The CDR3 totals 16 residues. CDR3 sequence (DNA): TGTGCCAGCAGCTACCCTGCTAGCGGGGGTCTAGAGACCCAGTACTTC. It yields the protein CASSYPASGGLETQYF.

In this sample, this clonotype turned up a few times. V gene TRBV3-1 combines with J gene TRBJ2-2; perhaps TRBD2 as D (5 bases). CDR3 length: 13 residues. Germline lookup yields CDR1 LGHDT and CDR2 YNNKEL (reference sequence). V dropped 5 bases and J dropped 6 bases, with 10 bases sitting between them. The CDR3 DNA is TGTGCCAGCAGCACAAACGGGGCCGGGGAGCTGTTTTTT. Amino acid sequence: CASSTNGAGELFF.

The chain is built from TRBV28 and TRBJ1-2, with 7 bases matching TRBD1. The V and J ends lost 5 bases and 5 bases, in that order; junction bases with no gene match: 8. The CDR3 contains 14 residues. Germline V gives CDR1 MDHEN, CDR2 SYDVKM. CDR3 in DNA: TGTGCCAGCAGTACAGGGGTTTCAGGATATGGCTACACCTTC. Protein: CASSTGVSGYGYTF.